The 8 T cell receptor beta chains listed next were all sequenced from one sample in a study of T cells in Graves' hyperthyroidism and ophthalmopathy. TCR beta CDR3 regions were amplified from RNA transcripts. First-round RT-PCR targeting the TCR CDR3 was performed with the HTBI primer set. TCRdb fed the multiplex PCR reads into MiXCR, producing one record per CDR3 protein. The sample holds about 420,000 distinct CDR3 sequences; about an eighth are singletons and the top ten take approximately 5.3%. Sequencing was performed on blood. The receptors here all came from a woman between 18 and 29 years old with Graves' hyperthyroidism.

This clonotype appeared many times. V usage is TRBV20-1 and J usage is TRBJ1-1; D may be TRBD1 (6 bases). The CDR3 is 13 residues long. CDR1 and CDR2 from the germline V gene are DFQATT and SNEGSKA (reference sequence). V lost 6 bases to trimming and J lost 0 bases, with 11 bases between them. The CDR3 DNA sequence: TGCAGTGCGACCGGGACACTGAACACTGAAGCTTTCTTT. Its protein product is CSATGTLNTEAFF.

The table lists this clonotype with a few counts. This chain links TRBV4-1 with TRBJ2-3; 11 nucleotides line up with TRBD2. CDR1 is MGHRA and CDR2 is YSYEKL in the germline V gene. V lost 1 base and J lost 4; bases outside the gene matches: 10. This CDR3 has 18 residues. CDR3 residues: CASSQVPSGRIQADTQYF. CDR3 DNA: TGCGCCAGCAGCCAAGTCCCTAGCGGGAGGATTCAGGCAGATACGCAGTATTTT.

This clonotype was observed a few times. This rearrangement joins TRBV19 to TRBJ1-1; D is unresolved. Germline V CDR1 and CDR2: LNHDA, SQIVND (reference sequence). Trimming removed 8 bases at V and 3 bases at J, with 10 bases between. This CDR3 is built from 12 residues. In nucleotides, the CDR3 is TGTGCCAGTGTTGCCGGTCACACTGAAGCTTTCTTT. Translating gives CASVAGHTEAFF.

This clonotype was seen ten or more times. The genes are TRBV4-2 and TRBJ1-2, with D hard to call. The CDR3 covers 15 residues. Trimming left V 4 bases short and J 3 bases short, with 15 bases between. Per germline, CDR1 LGHNA and CDR2 YNFKEQ. CDR3 nucleotides: TGTGCCAGCAGCCCCTCCCGGTCTGAAGACTATGGCTACACCTTC. Protein: CASSPSRSEDYGYTF.

This clonotype was counted many times. The chain joins TRBV19 to TRBJ2-1; 9 bases map to TRBD2. V gave up 6 bases and J gave up 1 base; unmatched junction bases: 7. Germline assignment: CDR1 LNHDA and CDR2 SQIVND (reference sequence). This CDR3 comprises 16 residues. The CDR3 sequence: CASSTSGRRSYNEQFF. CDR3 nucleotides: TGTGCCAGTAGCACAAGCGGGAGGCGATCCTACAATGAGCAGTTCTTC.

This clonotype appeared many times. The chain couples TRBV20-1 to TRBJ2-5; D not certain. There are 11 residues in the CDR3. Trimming stripped 3 bases from V and 4 bases from J, with 6 bases between. Germline loops: CDR1 DFQATT, CDR2 SNEGSKA (reference sequence). CDR3 DNA: TGCAGTGCTAGCCCCTTAGAGACCCAGTACTTC. It specifies CSASPLETQYF.

This clonotype was observed many times. This sequence joins TRBV3-1 and TRBJ2-3, with D possibly matching TRBD2 (6 bases). The V and J ends lost 0 bases and 7 bases respectively, with 11 bases between them. The CDR3 is made up of 14 amino acids. The germline V gene has CDR1 LGHDT and CDR2 YNNKEL (reference sequence). The CDR3, as DNA: TGTGCCAGCAGCCAAGAACCGGGAGCATATACGCAGTATTTT. Residues: CASSQEPGAYTQYF.

This clonotype was detected ten times or more. The chain carries TRBV20-1 and TRBJ1-2; 7 nucleotides line up with TRBD1. V shed 4 bases and J 1 base; nucleotides not matched to a gene: 9. There are 15 residues in the CDR3. The germline gives CDR1 DFQATT, CDR2 SNEGSKA (reference sequence). The CDR3 coding sequence is TGCAGTGCTATTGGGACAGCCGATATTAACTATGGCTACACCTTC. This gives the protein CSAIGTADINYGYTF.